The clone carrying this T cell receptor beta chain has a handful of counts. Its specificity is not known. The data stem from a study of T cells after posttransplantation cyclophosphamide. Study conclusions and caveats: TRB overlap between skin or GI tissue T cells and blood was limited. Later post-transplant blood repertoires were often dominated by donor CD8+ memory clones. TRB clonality was highly associated with recipient CMV seropositivity and reactivation.

Sequencing used immunoSEQ multiplex PCR; TCRdb keeps in-frame clones, though not all of them. The table lists 32,000 or so clones, with no singletons. The CDR3 length is 13 residues. With 7 bases removed from V and 0 bases from J, the gap between germline ends came to 5 bases. Germline V gene lookup returns CDR1 KGHDR and CDR2 SFDVKD. The chain has TRBV24-1 and TRBJ2-2; D is uncertain. This clonotype was obtained from a woman in her sixties or seventies in good health, CMV-negative, and a related stem cell transplant donor. Sequenced: PBMCs. For the CDR3, the DNA is TGTGCCACCAGACAGTCGAACACCGGGGAGCTGTTTTTT. It translates to CATRQSNTGELFF.